The T cell receptor beta chain under discussion was sequenced for a study of T cell responses to AZD1222 COVID-19 vaccine. Study context: Pooled in the analysis were second doses at about 4 or about 12 weeks.

Turning to this clone: Its antigen is not known.

V was pared by 4 bases and J by 2 bases, with 15 bases of the junction left unmatched. Germline CDR1 MNHNS, CDR2 SASEGT. CDR3 length equals 19 residues. Assay: immunoSEQ multiplex PCR; the TCRdb copy retains only in-frame clones and omits some. The table records approximately 89,000 clones, around nine tenths of them present only once. General study points: Only after the peak T cell response were repertoires sampled.

The source of this sequence is an adult in good health. Here the sequenced sample was peripheral blood, taken on day 0 of AZD1222 vaccination. The genes are TRBV6-1 and TRBJ1-5; 9 bases agree with TRBD1. The CDR3 region is CASSVLNRGLGEGNQPQHF. The CDR3 bases are TGTGCCAGCAGTGTTCTCAACAGGGGGCTGGGAGAAGGCAATCAGCCCCAGCATTTT.